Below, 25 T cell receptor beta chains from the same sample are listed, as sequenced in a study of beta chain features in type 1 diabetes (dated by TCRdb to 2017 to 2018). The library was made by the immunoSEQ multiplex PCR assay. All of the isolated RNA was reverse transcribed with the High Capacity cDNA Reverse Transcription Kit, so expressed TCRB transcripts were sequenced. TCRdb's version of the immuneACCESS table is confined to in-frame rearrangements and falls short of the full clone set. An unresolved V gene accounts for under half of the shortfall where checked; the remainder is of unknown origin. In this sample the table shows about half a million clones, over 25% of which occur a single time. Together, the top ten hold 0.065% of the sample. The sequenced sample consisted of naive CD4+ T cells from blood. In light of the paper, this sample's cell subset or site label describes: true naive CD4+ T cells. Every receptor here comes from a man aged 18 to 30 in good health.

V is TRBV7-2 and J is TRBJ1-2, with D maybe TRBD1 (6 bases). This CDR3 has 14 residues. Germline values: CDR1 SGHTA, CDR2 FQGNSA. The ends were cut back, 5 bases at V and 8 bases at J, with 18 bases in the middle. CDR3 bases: TGTGCCAGCAGCCATCCGTCGGGGGCGGGAGGCTACACCTTC. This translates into CASSHPSGAGGYTF.

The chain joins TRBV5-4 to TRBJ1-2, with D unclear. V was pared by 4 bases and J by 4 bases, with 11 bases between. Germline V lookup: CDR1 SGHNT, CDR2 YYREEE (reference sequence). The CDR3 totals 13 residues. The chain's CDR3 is CASSRANSYGYTF. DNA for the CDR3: TGTGCCAGCAGCCGGGCCAACTCCTATGGCTACACCTTC.

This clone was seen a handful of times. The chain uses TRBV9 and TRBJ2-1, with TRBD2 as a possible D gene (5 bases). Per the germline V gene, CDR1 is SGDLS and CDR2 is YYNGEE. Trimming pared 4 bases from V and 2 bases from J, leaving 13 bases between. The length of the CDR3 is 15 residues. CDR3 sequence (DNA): TGTGCCAGCAGCCCCCGGGGTACCACCTACAATGAGCAGTTCTTC. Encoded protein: CASSPRGTTYNEQFF. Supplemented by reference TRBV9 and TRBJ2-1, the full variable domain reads DSGVTQTPKHLITATGQRVTLRCSPRSGDLSVYWYQQSLDQGLQFLIQYYNGEERAKGNILERFSAQQFPDLHSELNLSSLELGDSALYFCASSPRGTTYNEQFFGPGTRLTVL.

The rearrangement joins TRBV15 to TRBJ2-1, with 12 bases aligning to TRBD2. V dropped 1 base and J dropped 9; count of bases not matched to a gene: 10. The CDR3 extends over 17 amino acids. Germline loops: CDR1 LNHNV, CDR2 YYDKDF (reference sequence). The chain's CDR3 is CATSRGASGRASGEQFF. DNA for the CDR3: TGTGCCACCAGCAGAGGCGCTAGCGGGAGGGCCTCAGGTGAGCAGTTCTTC.

The CDR3: CASRPAQETQYF. The CDR3 coding sequence is TGTGCCAGCAGGCCAGCTCAAGAGACCCAGTACTTC. The V call is TRBV13, the J call TRBJ2-5; D is undetermined. The CDR3 loop spans 12 amino acids. V was clipped by 6 bases and J by 2 bases, with 7 bases between them. CDR1 PRHDT and CDR2 FYEKMQ come from the germline V gene (reference sequence). The complete variable domain, with remaining parts taken from reference TRBV13 and TRBJ2-5, reads AAGVIQSPRHLIKEKRETATLKCYPIPRHDTVYWYQQGPGQDPQFLISFYEKMQSDKGSIPDRFSAQQFSDYHSELNMSSLELGDSALYFCASRPAQETQYFGPGTRLLVL.

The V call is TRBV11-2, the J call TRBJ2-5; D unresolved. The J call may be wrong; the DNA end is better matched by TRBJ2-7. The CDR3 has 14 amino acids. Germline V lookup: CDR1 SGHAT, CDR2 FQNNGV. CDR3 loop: CASSPFLASYEQYF. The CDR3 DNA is TGTGCCAGCAGCCCTTTTTTAGCCTCCTACGAGCAGTACTTC.

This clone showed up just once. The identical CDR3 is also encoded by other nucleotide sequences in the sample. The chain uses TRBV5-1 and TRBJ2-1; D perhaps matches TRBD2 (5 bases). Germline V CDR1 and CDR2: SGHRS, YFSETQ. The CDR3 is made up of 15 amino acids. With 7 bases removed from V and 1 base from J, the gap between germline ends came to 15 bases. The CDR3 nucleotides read TGCGCCAGCTCCTTAGCGTCCAGATCCTACAATGAGCAGTTCTTC. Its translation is CASSLASRSYNEQFF.

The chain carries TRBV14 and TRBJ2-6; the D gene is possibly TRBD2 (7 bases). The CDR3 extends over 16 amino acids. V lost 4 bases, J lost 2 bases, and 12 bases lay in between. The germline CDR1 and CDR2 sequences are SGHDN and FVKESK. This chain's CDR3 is CASSPLGGPGANVLTF. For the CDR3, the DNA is TGTGCCAGCAGCCCACTCGGGGGGCCTGGGGCCAACGTCCTGACTTTC.

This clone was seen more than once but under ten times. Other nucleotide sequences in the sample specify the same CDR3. The CDR3 is CASSESYNEQFF. Written as DNA, the CDR3 is TGTGCCAGCAGTGAATCTTACAATGAGCAGTTCTTC. This chain uses TRBV2 with TRBJ2-1, with D hard to call. Germline loops: CDR1 SNHLY, CDR2 FYNNEI. Trimming cost V 2 bases and J 4 bases, with 3 bases left between them. The CDR3 runs 12 residues.

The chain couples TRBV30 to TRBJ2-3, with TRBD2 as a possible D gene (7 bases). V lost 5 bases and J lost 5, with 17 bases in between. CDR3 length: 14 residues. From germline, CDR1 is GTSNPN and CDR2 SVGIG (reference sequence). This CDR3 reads CAWGQAGAGDTQYF. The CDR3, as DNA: TGTGCCTGGGGTCAGGCGGGGGCCGGAGATACGCAGTATTTT.

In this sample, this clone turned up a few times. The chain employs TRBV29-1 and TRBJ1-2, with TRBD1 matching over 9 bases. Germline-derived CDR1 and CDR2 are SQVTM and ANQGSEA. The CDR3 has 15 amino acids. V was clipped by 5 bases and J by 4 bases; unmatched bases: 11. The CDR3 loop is CSVPRPGQGTYGYTF. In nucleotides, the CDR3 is TGCAGCGTTCCCCGGCCGGGACAGGGAACCTATGGCTACACCTTC.

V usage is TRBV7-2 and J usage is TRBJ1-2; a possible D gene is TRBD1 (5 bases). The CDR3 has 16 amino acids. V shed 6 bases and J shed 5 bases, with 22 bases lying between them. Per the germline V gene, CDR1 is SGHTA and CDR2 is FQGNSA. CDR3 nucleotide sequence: TGTGCCAGCAGTCACGGGTCCATGGGACGGCTTTATGGCTACACCTTC. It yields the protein CASSHGSMGRLYGYTF.

CDR3 protein: CASSQYAGNYEQYF. The CDR3 DNA is TGCGCCAGCAGCCAATACGCGGGAAACTACGAGCAGTACTTC. The rearrangement uses TRBV4-1 and TRBJ2-7; D perhaps matches TRBD2 (6 bases). This CDR3 has 14 residues. Germline CDR1 MGHRA, CDR2 YSYEKL. The germline V and J ends were trimmed by 2 bases and 3 bases, with 11 bases remaining between them.

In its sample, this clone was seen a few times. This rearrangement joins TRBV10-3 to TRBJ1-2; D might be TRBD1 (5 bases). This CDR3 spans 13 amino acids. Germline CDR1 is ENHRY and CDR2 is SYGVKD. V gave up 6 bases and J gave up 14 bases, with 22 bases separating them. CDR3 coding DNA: TGTGCCATCAGCAAAGGGGACCGGGTGCCAGGGACCTTC. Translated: CAISKGDRVPGTF.

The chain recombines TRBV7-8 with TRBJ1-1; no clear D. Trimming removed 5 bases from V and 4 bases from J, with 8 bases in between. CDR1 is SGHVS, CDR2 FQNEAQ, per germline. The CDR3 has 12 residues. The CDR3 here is CASSRVGTEAFF. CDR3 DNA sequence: TGTGCCAGCAGCCGCGTTGGCACTGAAGCTTTCTTT.

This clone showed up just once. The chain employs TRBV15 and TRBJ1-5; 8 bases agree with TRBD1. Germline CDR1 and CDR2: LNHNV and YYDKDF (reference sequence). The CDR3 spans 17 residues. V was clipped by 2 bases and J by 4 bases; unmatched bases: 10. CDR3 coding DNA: TGTGCCACCAGCAGAAGCCCTGGACAGGGCGGGAATCAGCCCCAGCATTTT. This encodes CATSRSPGQGGNQPQHF.

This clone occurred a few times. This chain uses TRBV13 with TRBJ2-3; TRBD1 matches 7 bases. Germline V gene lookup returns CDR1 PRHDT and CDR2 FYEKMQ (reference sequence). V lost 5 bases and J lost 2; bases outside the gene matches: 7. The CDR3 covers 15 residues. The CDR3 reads CASSPRTGSTDTQYF. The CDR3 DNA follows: TGTGCCAGCAGCCCTCGGACAGGATCCACAGATACGCAGTATTTT. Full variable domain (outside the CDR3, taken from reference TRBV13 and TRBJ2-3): AAGVIQSPRHLIKEKRETATLKCYPIPRHDTVYWYQQGPGQDPQFLISFYEKMQSDKGSIPDRFSAQQFSDYHSELNMSSLELGDSALYFCASSPRTGSTDTQYFGPGTRLTVL.

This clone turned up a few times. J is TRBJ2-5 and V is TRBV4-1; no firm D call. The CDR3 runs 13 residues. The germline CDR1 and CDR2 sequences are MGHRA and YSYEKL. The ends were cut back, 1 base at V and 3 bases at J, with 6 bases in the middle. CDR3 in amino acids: CASSQGIEETQYF. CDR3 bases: TGCGCCAGCAGCCAAGGGATAGAAGAGACCCAGTACTTC.

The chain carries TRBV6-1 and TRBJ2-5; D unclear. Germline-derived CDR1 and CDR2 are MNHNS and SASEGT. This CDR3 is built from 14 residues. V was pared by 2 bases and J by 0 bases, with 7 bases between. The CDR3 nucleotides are TGTGCCAGCAGTGAACCAGGCTACCAAGAGACCCAGTACTTC. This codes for CASSEPGYQETQYF.

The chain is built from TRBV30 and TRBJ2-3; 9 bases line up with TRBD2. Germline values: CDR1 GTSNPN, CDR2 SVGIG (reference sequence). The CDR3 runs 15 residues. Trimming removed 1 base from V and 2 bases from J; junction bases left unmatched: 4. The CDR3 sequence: CAWSGVAGVTDTQYF. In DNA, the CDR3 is TGTGCCTGGAGTGGCGTAGCGGGGGTCACAGATACGCAGTATTTT. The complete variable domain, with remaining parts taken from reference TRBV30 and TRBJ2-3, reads SQTIHQWPATLVQPVGSPLSLECTVEGTSNPNLYWYRQAAGRGLQLLFYSVGIGQISSEVPQNLSASRPQDRQFILSSKKLLLSDSGFYLCAWSGVAGVTDTQYFGPGTRLTVL.

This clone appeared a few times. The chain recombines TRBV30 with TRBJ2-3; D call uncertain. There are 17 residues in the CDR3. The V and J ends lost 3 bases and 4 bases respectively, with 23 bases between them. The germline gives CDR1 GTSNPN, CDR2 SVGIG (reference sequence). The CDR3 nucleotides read TGTGCCTGGAGAAGAAGCACGGGTGGGATGGTGCCAGATACGCAGTATTTT. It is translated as CAWRRSTGGMVPDTQYF.

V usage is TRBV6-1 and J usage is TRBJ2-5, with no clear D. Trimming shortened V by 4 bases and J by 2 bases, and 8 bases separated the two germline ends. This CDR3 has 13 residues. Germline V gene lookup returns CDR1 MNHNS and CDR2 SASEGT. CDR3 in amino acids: CASSVGPQETQYF. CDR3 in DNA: TGTGCCAGCAGTGTCGGGCCTCAAGAGACCCAGTACTTC.

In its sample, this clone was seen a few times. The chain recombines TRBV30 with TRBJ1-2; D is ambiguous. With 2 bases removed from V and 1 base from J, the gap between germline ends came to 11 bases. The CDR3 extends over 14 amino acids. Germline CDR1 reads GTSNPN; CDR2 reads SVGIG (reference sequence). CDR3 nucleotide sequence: TGTGCCTGGAGTCTCGCATGGGGTAACTATGGCTACACCTTC. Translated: CAWSLAWGNYGYTF.

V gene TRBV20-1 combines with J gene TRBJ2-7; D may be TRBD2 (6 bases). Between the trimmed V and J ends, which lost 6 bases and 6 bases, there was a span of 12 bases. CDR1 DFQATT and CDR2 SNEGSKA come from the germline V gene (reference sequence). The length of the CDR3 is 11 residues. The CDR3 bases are TGCAGTGCAAGCGGGTGGGGCGAGCAGTACTTC. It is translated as CSASGWGEQYF.

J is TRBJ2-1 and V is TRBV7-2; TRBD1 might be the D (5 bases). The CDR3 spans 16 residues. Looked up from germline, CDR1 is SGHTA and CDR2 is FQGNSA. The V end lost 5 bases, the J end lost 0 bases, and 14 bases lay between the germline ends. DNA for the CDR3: TGTGCCAGCAGCGGGCAGGGCCGGAGCTCCTACAATGAGCAGTTCTTC. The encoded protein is CASSGQGRSSYNEQFF. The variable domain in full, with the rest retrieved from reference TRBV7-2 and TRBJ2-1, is GAGVSQSPSNKVTEKGKDVELRCDPISGHTALYWYRQSLGQGLEFLIYFQGNSAPDKSGLPSDRFSAERTGGSVSTLTIQRTQQEDSAVYLCASSGQGRSSYNEQFFGPGTRLTVL.